One and the same sample provided the 21 T cell receptor beta chains below, sequenced in a study of blood T cell repertoires in COVID-19. Profiling relied on immunoSEQ multiplex PCR, and the TCRdb table lists in-frame clones only, not all of them. The data show roughly 150,000 clones, roughly 84% seen once. Source material: PBMCs or T cells enriched from blood (not recorded which). These receptors came from a man between 65 and 85 years old who had been exposed to COVID-19.

To note about this clone: The DNA is left out, because the CDR3 cannot be placed on it with certainty; the CDR3 is given as TCRdb lists it. The chain couples TRBV19 to TRBJ2-2; the table calls TRBD2, which could not be checked here. CDR1 and CDR2 from the germline V gene are LNHDA and SQIVND (reference sequence). 17 amino acids form the CDR3, both terminal residues included. CDR3 region: CATLGSSGGRHTGELFF.

This chain connects TRBV3-1 (or the pseudogene TRBV3-2) to TRBJ1-1; D not certain. The CDR3 spans 14 residues. The V gene lost 8 bases and the J gene lost 5 bases, with 18 bases spanning the gap. Germline CDR1 is LGHDT and CDR2 is YNNKEL (reference sequence). CDR3 amino acids: CASRPSGIKTEAFF. The CDR3 DNA reads TGTGCCAGCCGCCCATCCGGGATAAAGACTGAAGCTTTCTTT.

The rearrangement joins TRBV28 to TRBJ2-7, with D perhaps TRBD2 (5 bases). This CDR3 region has 15 residues. Germline V gives CDR1 MDHEN, CDR2 SYDVKM. With 6 bases removed from V and 6 bases from J, the gap between germline ends came to 21 bases. The DNA for the CDR3 is TGTGCCAGCAGCAACACCGGGGATCACGCTGGCGAGCAGTACTTC. It yields the protein CASSNTGDHAGEQYF.

The V call is TRBV21-1, the J call TRBJ1-2; the table's D call TRBD1 went unverified against the DNA. TRBV21-1 is a documented pseudogene. The CDR3 covers 19 residues. The CDR3 here is CASSKIPRTGTPANYGYTF. CDR3 nucleotide sequence: TGTGCCAGCAGCAAGATACCTAGGACAGGGACACCCGCTAACTATGGCTACACCTTC.

In this sample, this clone turned up a few times. The chain uses TRBV9 and TRBJ1-6; D possibly corresponds to TRBD1 (6 bases). From germline, CDR1 is SGDLS and CDR2 YYNGEE. CDR3 length: 13 amino acids. V lost 5 bases and J lost 6, with 9 bases in between. The CDR3 is CASSEQGNSPLHF. Written as DNA, the CDR3 is TGTGCCAGCAGTGAACAGGGTAATTCACCCCTCCACTTT.

The rearrangement joins TRBV18 to TRBJ1-5; 9 bases line up with TRBD1. Germline loops: CDR1 KGHSH, CDR2 LQKENI. The CDR3 contains 16 residues. V lost 4 bases to trimming and J lost 7 bases; unmatched junction nucleotides: 11. The CDR3 loop reads CASSQVPTGTGQPQHF. CDR3 DNA: TGTGCCAGCTCACAAGTCCCAACGGGGACAGGGCAGCCCCAGCATTTT. The full variable domain, in which reference TRBV18 and TRBJ1-5 provide the parts outside the CDR3, is NAGVMQNPRHLVRRRGQEARLRCSPMKGHSHVYWYRQLPEEGLKFMVYLQKENIIDESGMPKERFSAEFPKEGPSILRIQQVVRGDSAAYFCASSQVPTGTGQPQHFGDGTRLSIL.

This clone is a singleton in its sample. This chain connects TRBV3-1 (or the pseudogene TRBV3-2) to TRBJ2-2; D ambiguous. V dropped 9 bases and J dropped 6 bases, with 8 bases sitting between them. There are 11 residues in the CDR3. From germline, CDR1 is LGHDT and CDR2 YNNKEL (reference sequence). Here the CDR3 DNA reads TGTGCCAGTCAACACGCCGGGGAGCTGTTTTTT. Its translation is CASQHAGELFF.

V and J are TRBV6-1 and TRBJ2-1; unclear D gene. V lost 7 bases, J lost 6 bases, and 4 bases lay in between. This CDR3 spans 10 amino acids. Germline assignment: CDR1 MNHNS and CDR2 SASEGT. Written as DNA, the CDR3 is TGTGCCAGCAAAGCCAATGAGCAGTTCTTC. Its translation: CASKANEQFF.

The chain employs TRBV25-1 and TRBJ2-7; D may be TRBD1 (6 bases). There are 15 residues in the CDR3. Trimming pared 5 bases from V and 1 base from J, leaving 15 bases between. Germline CDR1 is MGHDK and CDR2 is SYGVNS. The CDR3 here is CASSYSGTLSYEQYF. In nucleotides, the CDR3 is TGTGCCAGCAGTTACTCCGGGACACTTTCCTACGAGCAGTACTTC.

This clone has a handful of counts. V gene TRBV10-3 combines with J gene TRBJ1-1, with 10 bases identical to TRBD1. There are 13 residues in the CDR3. Germline CDR1 reads ENHRY; CDR2 reads SYGVKD. V was clipped by 10 bases and J by 3 bases; unmatched bases: 5. Written as DNA, the CDR3 is TGTGCCACTACCGGGACAGGGGACACTGAAGCTTTCTTT. Translating it yields CATTGTGDTEAFF.

The chain links TRBV6-6 to TRBJ2-4; 8 bases fit TRBD2. J was trimmed by 8 bases and V by 5 bases; bases with no gene match: 14. This CDR3 spans 16 amino acids. Germline CDR1 is MNHNY and CDR2 is SVGAGI (reference sequence). The CDR3 bases are TGTGCCAGCAGTCCGATACTAGAGCGGGAGAAGTACATTCAGTACTTC. Its protein is CASSPILEREKYIQYF.

The chain combines TRBV18 with TRBJ1-5; D not resolved. From germline, CDR1 is KGHSH and CDR2 LQKENI. Trimming took 0 bases from V and 0 from J, leaving 9 bases between them. The CDR3 contains 16 residues. For the CDR3, the DNA is TGTGCCAGCTCACCACCGATCAGTATTAGCAATCAGCCCCAGCATTTT. Amino acid sequence: CASSPPISISNQPQHF. Full variable domain (outside the CDR3, taken from reference TRBV18 and TRBJ1-5): NAGVMQNPRHLVRRRGQEARLRCSPMKGHSHVYWYRQLPEEGLKFMVYLQKENIIDESGMPKERFSAEFPKEGPSILRIQQVVRGDSAAYFCASSPPISISNQPQHFGDGTRLSIL.

DNA for the CDR3: TGTGCCAGCAGCCAAGGGGTCCGGGGGAGCTACAATGAGCAGTTCTTC. Amino acids: CASSQGVRGSYNEQFF. This sequence joins TRBV14 and TRBJ2-1; possibly TRBD2 for D (6 bases). From germline, CDR1 is SGHDN and CDR2 FVKESK. V lost 1 base, J lost 3 bases, and 13 bases lay in between. This CDR3 region has 16 residues.

The V gene is TRBV24-1, the J gene TRBJ1-2; D is uncertain. The CDR3 has 9 amino acids. The V end was cut by 7 bases, the J end by 7 bases, with 3 bases between. The germline CDR1 and CDR2 sequences are KGHDR and SFDVKD. The CDR3 DNA is TGTGCCACCAGCGGTGGCTACACCTTC. Residues: CATSGGYTF.

The chain combines TRBV18 with TRBJ1-1; 7 bases line up with TRBD1. V dropped 3 bases and J dropped 1; count of bases not matched to a gene: 5. This CDR3 contains 15 residues. Germline CDR1 is KGHSH and CDR2 is LQKENI. Written as DNA, the CDR3 is TGTGCCAGCTCACCCGAGACAGGGAAGAACACTGAAGCTTTCTTT. Its translation is CASSPETGKNTEAFF.

This clone showed up just a few times. V gene TRBV19 combines with J gene TRBJ2-5, with TRBD1 matching over 8 bases. V lost 5 bases, J lost 5 bases, and 10 bases stayed unmatched. This CDR3 contains 15 residues. Germline V gene sequence: CDR1 LNHDA, CDR2 SQIVND (reference sequence). CDR3 sequence (DNA): TGTGCCAGTAGTCCCCCCTGGACAGGGCGCGAGACCCAGTACTTC. This translates into CASSPPWTGRETQYF.

The chain links TRBV6-5 to TRBJ1-4, with 9 positions matching TRBD1. The CDR3 spans 15 residues. Germline-derived CDR1 and CDR2 are MNHEY and SVGAGI. V shed 6 bases, J shed 4 bases, and the junction held 6 bases outside the gene matches. CDR3 protein: CASRDPGQGNEKLFF. The CDR3, as DNA: TGTGCCAGCAGAGATCCGGGACAGGGTAATGAAAAACTGTTTTTT.

The CDR3 coding sequence is TGTGCCAGCAGCTCCTATAGCGGGAGAATGATCAACGAGCAGTACTTC. Amino acids: CASSSYSGRMINEQYF. The V gene is TRBV11-2, the J gene TRBJ2-7; 9 nucleotides align to TRBD2. Germline assignment: CDR1 SGHAT and CDR2 FQNNGV. Losses at the gene ends were 4 bases for V and 5 bases for J; bases not matched to a gene: 12. This CDR3 spans 16 amino acids.

This clone was detected many times. The chain uses TRBV28 and TRBJ2-1, with 8 bases lining up with TRBD2. Germline V gives CDR1 MDHEN, CDR2 SYDVKM. V was clipped by 6 bases and J by 5 bases; unmatched bases: 6. This CDR3 is built from 14 residues. The CDR3 DNA sequence: TGTGCCAGCAGCCCCGGACTAGCACACAATGAGCAGTTCTTC. Translation: CASSPGLAHNEQFF. Supplemented by reference TRBV28 and TRBJ2-1, the full variable domain reads DVKVTQSSRYLVKRTGEKVFLECVQDMDHENMFWYRQDPGLGLRLIYFSYDVKMKEKGDIPEGYSVSREKKERFSLILESASTNQTSMYLCASSPGLAHNEQFFGPGTRLTVL.

In its sample, this clone was seen a few times. The chain recombines TRBV27 with TRBJ1-2, with D possibly matching TRBD1 (5 bases). V was shortened by 3 bases and J by 7 bases, with 24 bases between the two germline ends. In germline, CDR1 is MNHEY, CDR2 SMNVEV (reference sequence). The CDR3 is 17 residues long. CDR3 sequence reads: CASSLSEGSRLGGGYTF. CDR3 nucleotides: TGTGCCAGCAGTTTGTCGGAGGGGAGTAGGTTAGGAGGTGGCTACACCTTC.

This clone was observed a handful of times. The V call is TRBV28, the J call TRBJ1-2; 7 bases fit TRBD1. Losses at the gene ends were 6 bases for V and 2 bases for J; bases not matched to a gene: 6. Per germline, CDR1 MDHEN and CDR2 SYDVKM. The CDR3 loop spans 14 amino acids. The CDR3 sequence is CASSQGQPNYGYTF. Here the CDR3 DNA reads TGTGCCAGCAGCCAGGGACAGCCAAACTATGGCTACACCTTC.